The T cell receptor beta chain under discussion was sequenced for a study of T cells in Graves' hyperthyroidism and ophthalmopathy. Study-wide points: A 13 V-J signature model discriminated ophthalmopathy versus stable hyperthyroidism.

It was considered stable Graves' hyperthyroidism when ophthalmopathy did not progress within 18 months. Among the patients, aged 18 to 65, hyperthyroidism was newly diagnosed and had lasted under 2 months. Clinical symptoms, serum thyroxine, TRAb, thyroid ultrasound and orbital computed tomography informed diagnoses. The CDR3 has 14 amino acids. V was clipped by 3 bases and J by 3 bases, with 6 bases between them. This clonotype was picked up many times. The antigen remains undetermined. RNA transcripts served as the template for amplifying TCR beta CDR3 regions. Initially, a first-round RT-PCR of the TCR CDR3 employed the HTBI primer set. One entry per CDR3 protein, called by TCRdb with MiXCR from the multiplex PCR reads. The repertoire includes roughly 300,000 distinct CDR3 sequences, approximately 15% of them detected once, and 20% to 25% sits in the top ten.

This TCR was sampled from a woman in her thirties with Graves' hyperthyroidism. The material sequenced was blood. J is TRBJ2-6 and V is TRBV12-3 or TRBV12-4, with D hard to call. The CDR3 here is CASSLGGGANVLTF. The CDR3 bases are TGTGCCAGCAGTTTGGGCGGTGGGGCCAACGTCCTGACTTTC.